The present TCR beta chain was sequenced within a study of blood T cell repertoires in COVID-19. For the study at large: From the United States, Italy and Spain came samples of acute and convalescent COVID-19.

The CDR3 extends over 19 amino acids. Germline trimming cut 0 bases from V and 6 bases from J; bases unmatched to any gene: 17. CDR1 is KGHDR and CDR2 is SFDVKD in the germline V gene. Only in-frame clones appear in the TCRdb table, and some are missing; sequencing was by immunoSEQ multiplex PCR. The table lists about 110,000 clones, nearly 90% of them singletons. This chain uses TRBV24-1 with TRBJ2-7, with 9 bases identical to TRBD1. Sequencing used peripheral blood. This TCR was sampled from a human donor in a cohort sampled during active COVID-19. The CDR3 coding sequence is TGTGCCACCAGTGATTTGGGCAAGGACAGGGGTAATGTAAAGTGCGAGCAGTACTTC. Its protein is CATSDLGKDRGNVKCEQYF.